Included here is one T cell receptor (beta chain) sequence, with context. As yet, its antigen is unknown. The sample originates from a study of T cell responses to AZD1222 COVID-19 vaccine. Study conclusions and caveats: Spike-wide vaccine-associated CD4 TCRs dominated at 160-218 and 743-854. It was only after the peak T cell response that any repertoires were sampled. Seropositivity was recorded at baseline in only 6 or 7 AZD1222 recipients. With two AZD1222 doses given, Spike-specific TCR breadth and depth both rose.

CDR3 length: 17 amino acids. Repertoires were generated with immunoSEQ multiplex PCR, while TCRdb's copy carries only in-frame clones and drops some. The data show 130,000 to 150,000 clones, roughly 80% seen once. This TCR came from an adult in good health. The specimen was peripheral blood, collected on day 0 of MenACWY control vaccination. The V and J genes are TRBV1 and TRBJ2-7; the D call of TRBD2 is as the table states it, not checked on the DNA. TRBV1 constitutes a pseudogene. The CDR3 loop reads CTSSQDPPGLRTYEQYV. CDR3 DNA: TGCACCAGCAGCCAAGATCCTCCGGGACTAAGGACGTACGAGCAGTACGTC.